This T cell receptor beta chain was documented in a study of CD8 T cells in ankylosing spondylitis. Overall study results and limits: Seemingly distinctive of ankylosing spondylitis blood was a TCR beta motif formed by eight highly homologous variants. Earlier reports found some motif variants in synovial fluid and blood in reactive arthritis. CD8+ by phenotype, disease-linked clones were relatively rare in peripheral blood.

TCRdb called the 5' RACE reads again in MiXCR, with one record for every CDR3 protein. The data contain about 400,000 distinct CDR3 sequences, roughly 20% of them singletons. This CDR3 contains 15 residues. The germline V gene has CDR1 SGHVS and CDR2 FQNEAQ. The V and J ends lost 1 base and 5 bases, in that order; junction bases with no gene match: 5. This clonotype was picked up a small number of times. The target antigen is unknown. This chain links TRBV7-8 with TRBJ2-5, with 9 bases identical to TRBD2. The TCR originated in a male donor with ankylosing spondylitis or in good health (not recorded which). What was sequenced was blood, either unsorted or a sorted T cell fraction (not recorded which). Here the CDR3 reads CASSLVWTSDETQYF. The CDR3 DNA follows: TGTGCCAGCAGCTTAGTCTGGACTAGCGATGAGACCCAGTACTTC.